This is a list of T cell receptor beta chains from one sample in a study of T-cell memory formation after mild COVID-19. TCRdb reprocessed the 5' RACE reads with MiXCR, giving one entry per CDR3 protein. Of 25,000 to 35,000 distinct CDR3 sequences in the sample, 6.5% to 9% were seen once. The material sequenced was PBMCs or a T cell subset sorted from them (not recorded which). These receptors came from an adult woman who had mild COVID-19 (a few samples of this study predate the infection). Cell type and time point are not known. CDR3s include the opening cysteine and the closing phenylalanine or tryptophan. A D gene is named only where the DNA matches it firmly. Clone size appears in some rows only: once, few, many, or a class for an expanded clone.

J: TRBJ1-2
size: many
V: TRBV6-5
D: .
CDR3: CASRALGHMLAGRANYGYTF
DNA: TGTGCCAGCAGAGCATTGGGACATATGCTCGCGGGTCGGGCTAACTATGGCTACACCTTC

J: TRBJ1-6
size: .
V: TRBV21-1
D: .
CDR3: CASSKFRLQYQDSPLHF
DNA: TGTGCCAGCAGCAAGTTCCGGCTGCAGTATCAGGATTCACCCCTCCACTTT

J: TRBJ1-2
size: many
V: TRBV10-3
D: .
CDR3: CAISESKAGTHYGYTF
DNA: TGTGCCATCAGTGAGTCGAAGGCTGGGACACACTATGGCTACACCTTC

J: TRBJ1-1
size: medium-sized
V: TRBV4-1
D: .
CDR3: CASSHPLNTEAFF
DNA: TGCGCCAGCAGCCACCCTCTTAACACTGAAGCTTTCTTT

J: TRBJ1-5
size: many
V: TRBV12-3/TRBV12-4
D: .
CDR3: CASAPGFNQPQHF
DNA: TGTGCCAGCGCACCGGGATTCAATCAGCCCCAGCATTTT

J: TRBJ2-1
size: many
V: TRBV9
D: .
CDR3: CASSGRGRGTNEQFF
DNA: TGTGCCAGCAGCGGGAGGGGACGCGGCACCAATGAGCAGTTCTTC

J: TRBJ2-5
size: many
V: TRBV2
D: TRBD2
CDR3: CAASRERSLETQYF
DNA: TGTGCCGCCTCGCGGGAGAGGAGCCTAGAGACCCAGTACTTC

J: TRBJ2-2
size: many
V: TRBV30
D: .
CDR3: CAWSVEGRDTGELFF
DNA: TGTGCCTGGAGTGTAGAGGGAAGGGACACCGGGGAGCTGTTTTTT

J: TRBJ2-2
size: many
V: TRBV4-3
D: TRBD2
CDR3: CASSRTSGRVGELFF
DNA: TGCGCCAGCAGCCGGACTAGCGGGAGAGTCGGGGAGCTGTTTTTT

J: TRBJ2-3
size: many
V: TRBV9
D: .
CDR3: CASSVGDERDTQYF
DNA: TGTGCCAGCAGCGTAGGGGACGAGAGAGATACGCAGTATTTT

J: TRBJ1-3
size: few
V: TRBV19
D: .
CDR3: CASSLDIGNTIYF
DNA: TGTGCCAGTAGCTTGGACATCGGAAACACCATATATTTT

J: TRBJ2-2
size: many
V: TRBV6-5
D: .
CDR3: CASSEGEADTGELFF
DNA: TGTGCCAGCAGCGAGGGGGAGGCGGACACCGGGGAGCTGTTTTTT

J: TRBJ2-7
size: many
V: TRBV4-2
D: TRBD2
CDR3: CASSQVATSGNYEQYF
DNA: TGTGCCAGCAGCCAAGTAGCGACTAGCGGGAACTACGAGCAGTACTTC

J: TRBJ1-3
size: many
V: TRBV4-2
D: .
CDR3: CASSQDGLGYGNTIYF
DNA: TGTGCCAGCAGCCAAGACGGGCTTGGGTATGGAAACACCATATATTTT

J: TRBJ2-7
size: many
V: TRBV5-5
D: TRBD1
CDR3: CASSLRRTGTGSTQQYF
DNA: TGTGCCAGCAGCTTGAGGAGGACCGGGACAGGCTCTACGCAGCAGTACTTC

J: TRBJ1-2
size: many
V: TRBV18
D: .
CDR3: CASSPTAAYGYTF
DNA: TGTGCCAGCTCACCTACAGCGGCCTATGGCTACACCTTC

J: TRBJ2-1
size: medium-sized
V: TRBV10-3
D: TRBD1
CDR3: CATIDRVGSYNEQFF
DNA: TGTGCCACGATAGACAGGGTAGGATCCTACAATGAGCAGTTCTTC

J: TRBJ2-3
size: many
V: TRBV5-4
D: TRBD2
CDR3: CASSLKLAGVTDTQYF
DNA: TGTGCCAGCAGCTTGAAACTAGCGGGGGTCACAGATACGCAGTATTTT

J: TRBJ1-3
size: many
V: TRBV6-5
D: .
CDR3: CASRALGGALSSGNTIYF
DNA: TGTGCCAGCAGAGCCCTAGGGGGGGCCCTGAGCTCTGGAAACACCATATATTTT

J: TRBJ2-3
size: .
V: TRBV15
D: .
CDR3: CATSTDGNTQYF
DNA: TGTGCCACCAGCACTGACGGAAATACGCAGTATTTT

J: TRBJ1-5
size: many
V: TRBV7-8
D: .
CDR3: CASSLTLDSNQPQHF
DNA: TGTGCCAGCAGCTTAACTTTAGACAGCAATCAGCCCCAGCATTTT

J: TRBJ1-2
size: many
V: TRBV20-1
D: .
CDR3: CSARVPGDGYTF
DNA: TGCAGTGCTAGAGTCCCAGGGGATGGCTACACCTTC

J: TRBJ2-3
size: many
V: TRBV20-1
D: .
CDR3: CSARDGTDTQYF
DNA: TGCAGTGCTAGAGACGGCACAGATACGCAGTATTTT

J: TRBJ1-4
size: many
V: TRBV4-1
D: .
CDR3: CASSQDGGVSTNEKLFF
DNA: TGCGCCAGCAGCCAAGATGGCGGGGTTTCAACTAATGAAAAACTGTTTTTT

J: TRBJ2-1
size: many
V: TRBV11-3
D: TRBD2
CDR3: CASSLRGVAGLNEQFF
DNA: TGTGCCAGCAGCCTGCGCGGGGTAGCGGGCCTCAATGAGCAGTTCTTC

J: TRBJ2-3
size: many
V: TRBV9
D: .
CDR3: CASTQGGPDTQYF
DNA: TGTGCCAGTACCCAAGGAGGCCCAGATACGCAGTATTTT

J: TRBJ1-2
size: many
V: TRBV20-1
D: TRBD1
CDR3: CSASARGRLKGYTF
DNA: TGCAGTGCTAGTGCTAGGGGGCGGCTCAAAGGCTACACCTTC

J: TRBJ2-7
size: few
V: TRBV19
D: TRBD2
CDR3: CASSRISGASYEQYF
DNA: TGTGCCAGTAGCAGGATTAGCGGGGCCTCCTACGAGCAGTACTTC

J: TRBJ1-2
size: many
V: TRBV5-1
D: TRBD1
CDR3: CASRNGQGDGYTF
DNA: TGCGCCAGCAGAAATGGACAGGGCGATGGCTACACCTTC

J: TRBJ1-2
size: many
V: TRBV20-1
D: .
CDR3: CSALGDLAGYTF
DNA: TGCAGTGCTCTTGGGGACTTAGCCGGCTACACCTTC

J: TRBJ2-7
size: many
V: TRBV6-2/TRBV6-3
D: .
CDR3: CASKPGWGYEQYF
DNA: TGTGCCAGCAAACCAGGATGGGGATACGAGCAGTACTTC

J: TRBJ1-2
size: .
V: TRBV12-3/TRBV12-4
D: TRBD1
CDR3: CASRRQGNYGYTF
DNA: TGTGCCAGCAGACGACAGGGGAACTATGGCTACACCTTC

J: TRBJ1-2
size: many
V: TRBV7-2
D: TRBD1
CDR3: CASSLQGVVGYTF
DNA: TGTGCCAGCAGCTTACAGGGGGTGGTTGGCTACACCTTC

J: TRBJ2-2
size: few
V: TRBV25-1
D: .
CDR3: CASSGVAEPNTGELFF
DNA: TGTGCCAGCAGTGGGGTAGCGGAACCGAACACCGGGGAGCTGTTTTTT

J: TRBJ2-3
size: many
V: TRBV5-1
D: .
CDR3: CASSSSKSTDTQYF
DNA: TGCGCCAGCAGCTCCTCTAAGAGCACAGATACGCAGTATTTT

J: TRBJ2-7
size: many
V: TRBV7-3
D: .
CDR3: CASYPSEDEQYF
DNA: TGTGCCAGCTACCCCTCAGAGGACGAGCAGTACTTC

J: TRBJ2-1
size: many
V: TRBV11-2
D: TRBD2
CDR3: CASSQTSGPYNEQFF
DNA: TGTGCCAGCAGCCAGACTAGCGGGCCGTACAATGAGCAGTTCTTC

J: TRBJ2-3
size: many
V: TRBV29-1
D: TRBD2
CDR3: CSVNFLGKRERTDTQYF
DNA: TGCAGCGTTAACTTTTTGGGGAAGCGGGAGAGGACAGATACGCAGTATTTT

J: TRBJ2-7
size: many
V: TRBV14
D: TRBD1
CDR3: CASSQDPRQGTYEQYF
DNA: TGTGCCAGCAGCCAAGATCCCCGACAGGGAACCTACGAGCAGTACTTC

J: TRBJ1-2
size: many
V: TRBV29-1
D: .
CDR3: CSVAWRGKRGLIF
DNA: TGCAGCGTTGCCTGGAGAGGGAAGAGGGGACTTATCTTC

J: TRBJ2-3
size: many
V: TRBV29-1
D: TRBD2
CDR3: CSGLAGTDTQYF
DNA: TGCAGCGGACTAGCGGGAACAGATACGCAGTATTTT

J: TRBJ2-3
size: many
V: TRBV7-6
D: TRBD1
CDR3: CASSPRTGGLTDTQYF
DNA: TGTGCCAGCAGCCCGCGGACAGGGGGCTTGACAGATACGCAGTATTTT

J: TRBJ1-3
size: .
V: TRBV7-2
D: .
CDR3: CASSSSGGAGNTIYF
DNA: TGTGCCAGCAGCTCGTCGGGGGGGGCTGGAAACACCATATATTTT

J: TRBJ2-3
size: many
V: TRBV25-1
D: TRBD1
CDR3: CASSESRDRGNTDTQYF
DNA: TGTGCCAGCAGTGAATCCCGGGACAGGGGGAACACAGATACGCAGTATTTT

J: TRBJ2-3
size: many
V: TRBV7-9
D: TRBD2
CDR3: CASSAAGTTTDTQYF
DNA: TGTGCCAGCAGCGCAGCGGGAACCACCACAGATACGCAGTATTTT

J: TRBJ1-5
size: many
V: TRBV6-1
D: .
CDR3: CASKSDGGRQPQHF
DNA: TGTGCCAGCAAGTCGGACGGGGGGCGTCAGCCCCAGCATTTT

J: TRBJ1-1
size: many
V: TRBV7-6
D: .
CDR3: CASSSTTLNTEAFF
DNA: TGTGCCAGCAGCTCGACGACATTGAACACTGAAGCTTTCTTT

J: TRBJ2-3
size: many
V: TRBV24-1
D: .
CDR3: CATSTTDTQYF
DNA: TGTGCCACCAGTACCACAGATACGCAGTATTTT

J: TRBJ1-1
size: many
V: TRBV5-1
D: .
CDR3: CASQRQRSTEAFF
DNA: TGCGCCAGCCAACGACAGCGGAGCACTGAAGCTTTCTTT

J: TRBJ2-6
size: many
V: TRBV12-3/TRBV12-4
D: .
CDR3: CASSSGLPRSSGANVLTF
DNA: TGTGCCAGCAGTTCCGGCCTGCCTCGTAGCTCTGGGGCCAACGTCCTGACTTTC

J: TRBJ2-1
size: many
V: TRBV20-1
D: TRBD2
CDR3: CSAREREFEQFF
DNA: TGCAGTGCTAGAGAGCGGGAGTTTGAGCAGTTCTTC

J: TRBJ1-1
size: .
V: TRBV7-2
D: .
CDR3: CASSPEGGDFEAFF
DNA: TGTGCCAGCAGCCCGGAGGGGGGCGATTTTGAGGCTTTCTTT

J: TRBJ2-1
size: many
V: TRBV5-6
D: .
CDR3: CASSPAGLPYNEQFF
DNA: TGTGCCAGCAGCCCCGCCGGTTTGCCGTACAATGAGCAGTTCTTC

J: TRBJ2-3
size: many
V: TRBV18
D: .
CDR3: CASSPSSLGDTQYF
DNA: TGTGCCAGCTCACCGAGCTCTCTGGGTGATACGCAGTATTTT

J: TRBJ2-3
size: many
V: TRBV7-2
D: .
CDR3: CASSLPETDTQYF
DNA: TGTGCCAGCAGCTTACCAGAAACAGATACGCAGTATTTT

J: TRBJ2-3
size: .
V: TRBV7-9
D: .
CDR3: CASSWGTDTQYF
DNA: TGTGCCAGCAGCTGGGGCACAGATACGCAGTATTTT

J: TRBJ2-4
size: many
V: TRBV20-1
D: .
CDR3: CSARPQGGATKNIQYF
DNA: TGCAGTGCTAGGCCCCAGGGGGGGGCGACCAAAAACATTCAGTACTTC

J: TRBJ2-2
size: medium-sized
V: TRBV29-1
D: .
CDR3: CSADRVNTGELFF
DNA: TGCAGCGCCGACAGAGTTAACACCGGGGAGCTGTTTTTT